Listed here are 13 T cell receptor beta chains from one sample, sequenced in a study of T cells in localized non-small cell lung cancer. Data came from immunoSEQ multiplex PCR; TCRdb stores just in-frame clones and leaves some out. Of 15,000 to 25,000 clones detected, 90% to 95% appear once; the ten largest clones hold about 4.3%. The sequences come from peripheral blood, collected before any cancer treatment. These receptors all stem from a male donor older than 55 with stage I squamous cell lung carcinoma.

This rearrangement joins TRBV7-9 to TRBJ2-2; D is unclear. The CDR3 totals 15 residues. Trimming removed 5 bases from V and 0 bases from J, with 10 bases in between. The V gene's germline CDR1 is SEHNR and CDR2 FQNEAQ (reference sequence). The CDR3 sequence is CASSPRAPNTGELFF. In DNA form, the CDR3 reads TGTGCCAGCAGCCCTCGGGCTCCGAACACCGGGGAGCTGTTTTTT. The whole variable domain, remainder taken from reference TRBV7-9 and TRBJ2-2, is DTGVSQNPRHKITKRGQNVTFRCDPISEHNRLYWYRQTLGQGPEFLTYFQNEAQLEKSRLLSDRFSAERPKGSFSTLEIQRTEQGDSAMYLCASSPRAPNTGELFFGEGSRLTVL.

This CDR3 reads CASSEYGRTLHEQYF. Written as DNA, the CDR3 is TGTGCCAGCAGTGAATATGGCAGAACGCTCCACGAGCAGTACTTC. The genes are TRBV25-1 and TRBJ2-7; D remains unclear. Germline assignment: CDR1 MGHDK and CDR2 SYGVNS. The CDR3 is made up of 15 amino acids. The V end was cut by 0 bases, the J end by 5 bases, with 14 bases between.

The V and J genes are TRBV2 and TRBJ2-6; D possibly matches TRBD1 or TRBD2 (5 bases each). V shed 6 bases and J shed 0 bases, with 15 bases lying between them. The germline CDR1 and CDR2 sequences are SNHLY and FYNNEI. The CDR3 length is 17 residues. The CDR3 region is CASRVISGLSGANVLTF. The CDR3 nucleotides are TGTGCCAGCAGAGTGATTTCGGGGCTCTCTGGGGCCAACGTCCTGACTTTC.

This rearrangement joins TRBV19 to TRBJ2-5, with 8 bases lining up with TRBD1. CDR1 is LNHDA and CDR2 is SQIVND in the germline V gene (reference sequence). The CDR3 loop spans 14 amino acids. With 5 bases clipped from V and 6 bases from J, the junction kept 8 bases outside the gene matches. Here the CDR3 DNA reads TGTGCCAGTAGTCTGGGACAGGATCCACAGACCCAGTACTTC. Translating it yields CASSLGQDPQTQYF.

The chain employs TRBV5-3 and TRBJ1-3; possibly TRBD1 for D (5 bases). TRBV5-3 is marked as an open reading frame, function uncertain. The CDR3 covers 15 residues. V was cut by 5 bases and J by 8 bases, with 20 bases left in between. CDR3 coding DNA: TGTGCCAGAAGTCCTCCTGAAGGTTGGGGACACACCATATATTTT. Translation: CARSPPEGWGHTIYF.

This chain connects TRBV11-2 to TRBJ2-1; D is unclear. Germline-derived CDR1 and CDR2 are SGHAT and FQNNGV. Trimming shortened V by 3 bases and J by 10 bases, and 13 bases separated the two germline ends. This CDR3 spans 13 amino acids. The CDR3 reads CASSFSHFREQFF. The CDR3, as DNA: TGTGCCAGCAGCTTCTCCCATTTTAGGGAGCAGTTCTTC.

This chain connects TRBV5-1 to TRBJ2-1, with TRBD2 as a possible D gene (6 bases). Germline V CDR1 and CDR2: SGHRS, YFSETQ. This CDR3 contains 17 residues. V lost 1 base and J 0 bases, leaving 14 bases between the germline ends. The DNA for the CDR3 is TGCGCCAGCAGCTTGACCGGGACTGAGAGCTCCTACAATGAGCAGTTCTTC. Protein: CASSLTGTESSYNEQFF.

The genes are TRBV7-2 and TRBJ2-1; D remains ambiguous. In germline, CDR1 is SGHTA, CDR2 FQGNSA. The CDR3 is made up of 17 amino acids. Trimming cost V 1 base and J 0 bases, with 13 bases left between them. The CDR3 bases are TGTGCCAGCAGCTTAGGTCTTACGTTCAGCTCCTACAATGAGCAGTTCTTC. Its translation is CASSLGLTFSSYNEQFF.

This chain links TRBV7-2 with TRBJ2-2; 7 bases are shared with TRBD1. J was trimmed by 5 bases and V by 3 bases; bases with no gene match: 12. CDR1 is SGHTA and CDR2 is FQGNSA in the germline V gene. This CDR3 spans 17 amino acids. Written as DNA, the CDR3 is TGTGCCAGCAGCTTCTGGACAGGTGGAATAGGAACCGGGGAGCTGTTTTTT. Protein: CASSFWTGGIGTGELFF.

This clone was seen more than once but under ten times. The V call is TRBV2, the J call TRBJ1-1; 8 bases map to TRBD1. Trimming took 2 bases from V and 5 from J; bases not matched to a gene: 10. Germline loops: CDR1 SNHLY, CDR2 FYNNEI. This CDR3 region has 16 residues. The CDR3 DNA reads as TGTGCCAGCAGTGAATGGACAGGGTCGTTAGGTACTGAAGCTTTCTTT. This translates into CASSEWTGSLGTEAFF.

As DNA, the CDR3 is TGTGCCATCAGCCTAGGCTCTGGGCCCTTATACGAGCAGTACTTC. Its translation is CAISLGSGPLYEQYF. The chain carries TRBV10-3 and TRBJ2-7; D not resolved. The CDR3 loop spans 15 amino acids. Germline V gene sequence: CDR1 ENHRY, CDR2 SYGVKD. The V end lost 6 bases, the J end lost 4 bases, and 19 bases lay between the germline ends.

The chain is built from TRBV19 and TRBJ2-3; TRBD2 matches 7 bases. This CDR3 region has 16 residues. The germline gives CDR1 LNHDA, CDR2 SQIVND (reference sequence). J lost 7 bases, V lost 3 bases, and 13 bases had no gene match. In DNA form, the CDR3 reads TGTGCCAGTAGTATTACGGTGAGCGGGACGATCCATACGCAGTATTTT. Residues: CASSITVSGTIHTQYF.

The rearrangement links TRBV30 to TRBJ1-3; 7 positions match TRBD1. With V trimmed by 5 bases and J by 4 bases, 8 bases remained unmatched. Germline CDR1 GTSNPN, CDR2 SVGIG (reference sequence). The CDR3 contains 14 residues. CDR3 protein: CAWEYNRGGNTIYF. CDR3 DNA: TGTGCCTGGGAATATAACAGGGGAGGAAACACCATATATTTT.